This is a list of T cell receptor beta chains from one sample in a study of cytomegalovirus exposure and HLA in healthy donors. Data came from immunoSEQ multiplex PCR; TCRdb stores just in-frame clones and leaves some out. The sample has 30,000 to 45,000 clones; 86% are singletons. The sample taken for sequencing was PBMCs. The origin of the receptors is a woman aged 40 to 50 in good health and CMV-seropositive. CDR3s include the opening cysteine and the closing phenylalanine or tryptophan. A D gene is named only where the DNA matches it firmly.

D,J,V,CDR3
NA,TRBJ2-5,TRBV7-2,CASSLRSQETQYF
NA,TRBJ1-4,TRBV11-3,CACDRLQEKLFF
TRBD2,TRBJ2-1,TRBV5-4,CASSESGDSYNEQFF
TRBD2,TRBJ2-2,TRBV7-3,CASSLTASGGRGTGELFF
NA,TRBJ2-7,TRBV5-4,CASSLGGLEGEQYF
TRBD1,TRBJ1-1,TRBV27,CASSLGNRGTEAFF
TRBD2,TRBJ2-6,TRBV7-8,CASSSSLAGAGANVLTF
TRBD2,TRBJ2-1,TRBV27,CASSSPKTSGGAAYNEQFF
TRBD1,TRBJ1-1,TRBV27,CASPKGAAGTEAFF
NA,TRBJ2-1,TRBV7-9,CASSFSGEQFF
TRBD1,TRBJ2-7,TRBV13,CASSPQDRAKQYF
TRBD2,TRBJ2-2,TRBV6-1,CASRGGNTGELFF
NA,TRBJ2-1,TRBV30,CAWNSNEQFF
TRBD2,TRBJ2-7,TRBV5-1,CASSSSAGTYEQYF
TRBD2,TRBJ2-6,TRBV5-1,CASSTSGQSSGANVLTF
TRBD1,TRBJ2-5,TRBV4-1,CASSQDPSARGRTNQETQYF
NA,TRBJ1-4,TRBV2,CASRDTGFGEKLFF
TRBD1,TRBJ1-2,TRBV19,CASSIEGTGYGYTF
TRBD1,TRBJ1-5,TRBV15,CATSTGQGWVTSNQPQHF
NA,TRBJ2-1,TRBV11-1,CASSPSGGTLNEQFF